The T cell receptor beta chain under discussion was sequenced for a study of blood T cell repertoires in COVID-19. Study in general: Sample material is recorded as cDNA or gDNA derived from T cells, B-cell-depleted T cells, or PBMCs.

Per the germline V gene, CDR1 is SGHTA and CDR2 is FQGNSA. CDR3 size: 15 residues. The J segment lost 2 bases and the V segment lost 3 bases, leaving 3 bases of the junction unmatched. In the authors' methods: Amplification with reference gene primers provided the estimates of nucleated cell counts. Only in-frame clones appear in the TCRdb table, and some are missing; sequencing was by immunoSEQ multiplex PCR. That table is the source of V, J and clone size, and D and trimming were worked out from the DNA. The sample has 470,000 or so clones; 70% to 90% are singletons. The gene calls are TRBV7-2 and TRBJ2-7; TRBD2 matches at 11 bases. The receptor was isolated from a human donor in a cohort sampled during active COVID-19. The sample was peripheral blood. CDR3 in DNA: TGTGCCAGCAGCTTCCGACTAGCGGGAACCTACGAGCAGTACTTC. Its protein is CASSFRLAGTYEQYF.